This T cell receptor beta chain was recorded in a study of CD8 T cells in Susac syndrome. Germline V gene sequence: CDR1 MNHEY, CDR2 SMNVEV (reference sequence). The CDR3 runs 14 residues. Trimming at V came to 3 bases and at J to 7 bases, leaving 4 bases not matched to a gene. A quantity of roughly 0.5 to 1 ug RNA underwent reverse transcription using random hexamers. TCRdb re-called the immunoSEQ multiplex PCR reads with MiXCR, one entry per CDR3 protein. The sample carries 160,000 or so distinct CDR3 sequences, just under 97% recorded once. Input material: CD8+ T cells from PBMCs. The receptor was derived from a human donor with multiple sclerosis. The genes are TRBV27 and TRBJ2-1; 9 nucleotides line up with TRBD2. The CDR3: CASSFGGGVNEQFF. The CDR3 DNA is TGTGCCAGCAGTTTCGGCGGGGGGGTAAATGAGCAGTTCTTC.